This passage covers 29 T cell receptor beta chains from one sample sequenced in a study of shared clonotypes between healthy human individuals (dated by TCRdb to the early 2020s). CD8 naive samples consisted of CD45RO-negative cells that were positively selected for CCR7, yielding a CD45RA+CCR7+ population without TemRA cells. Libraries were made using the immunoSEQ multiplex PCR assay. This is the immuneACCESS table as TCRdb keeps it, with only in-frame sequences that have V and J called. A part of the clones is gone; compared with another copy, unresolved V genes explain less than half, and the rest is unexplained. This sample comprises about 1,900,000 clones, over 85% of them detected only once. In total, the top ten clones hold roughly 1% of the sample. Material for sequencing was naive CD8+ T cells sorted from blood. The sample's cell subset or site label, in plain terms: CD45RA+CCR7+. The receptors originated from a man in his late teens or twenties in good health.

The CDR3 is CASSQQPLHSGANVLTF. CDR3 nucleotides: TGCGCCAGCAGCCAACAGCCGCTCCACTCTGGGGCCAACGTCCTGACTTTC. This chain connects TRBV4-1 to TRBJ2-6; no reliable D call. The CDR3 runs 17 residues. V lost 2 bases to trimming and J lost 0 bases, with 11 bases between them. CDR1 and CDR2 from the germline V gene are MGHRA and YSYEKL.

The chain carries TRBV28 and TRBJ1-2; a possible D gene is TRBD1 (5 bases). This CDR3 is built from 12 residues. Germline CDR1 reads MDHEN; CDR2 reads SYDVKM. V was clipped by 6 bases and J by 3 bases, with 8 bases between them. The CDR3: CASRRGDYGYTF. The CDR3, as DNA: TGTGCCAGCAGGAGGGGTGACTATGGCTACACCTTC.

The genes are TRBV2 and TRBJ1-5; no clear D gene. The V gene lost 4 bases and the J gene lost 7 bases, with 14 bases spanning the gap. The CDR3 runs 14 residues. The germline V gene encodes CDR1 SNHLY and CDR2 FYNNEI. The CDR3 spells CASSGELEEQPQHF. The DNA for the CDR3 is TGTGCCAGCAGTGGGGAGTTGGAGGAACAGCCCCAGCATTTT.

The CDR3 DNA sequence: TGTGCCAGCAGCATCTGGACTAGCATAGCAGATACGCAGTATTTT. Amino acids: CASSIWTSIADTQYF. J is TRBJ2-3 and V is TRBV7-2, with 8 positions matching TRBD2. The germline gives CDR1 SGHTA, CDR2 FQGNSA. V was clipped by 5 bases and J by 4 bases; unmatched bases: 8. This CDR3 is 15 amino acids long. Complete variable domain (other parts from reference TRBV7-2 and TRBJ2-3): GAGVSQSPSNKVTEKGKDVELRCDPISGHTALYWYRQSLGQGLEFLIYFQGNSAPDKSGLPSDRFSAERTGGSVSTLTIQRTQQEDSAVYLCASSIWTSIADTQYFGPGTRLTVL.

As for this clone: This sample includes further DNA sequences coding for the same CDR3. V gene TRBV27 combines with J gene TRBJ2-7; 9 bases match TRBD2. Germline assignment: CDR1 MNHEY and CDR2 SMNVEV (reference sequence). V gave up 2 bases and J gave up 7 bases; unmatched junction bases: 6. The CDR3 is 14 amino acids. The CDR3 loop reads CASSLQTSGYEQYF. The CDR3 DNA is TGTGCCAGCAGTTTACAGACTAGCGGTTATGAGCAGTACTTC.

V and J are TRBV5-1 and TRBJ2-1, with a possible D match to TRBD1 (6 bases). This CDR3 is built from 13 residues. Trimming removed 8 bases at V and 9 bases at J, with 18 bases between. Germline lookup yields CDR1 SGHRS and CDR2 YFSETQ. As DNA, the CDR3 is TGCGCCAGTCAACAGGGTAGGGTAGGTGAGCAGTTCTTC. The encoded protein is CASQQGRVGEQFF.

The chain combines TRBV4-1 with TRBJ2-5, with no clear D. Germline loops: CDR1 MGHRA, CDR2 YSYEKL. Deletions cut 0 bases from V and 2 bases from J, with 10 bases between. This CDR3 contains 15 residues. CDR3 region: CASSQDEWLQETQYF. The CDR3 bases are TGCGCCAGCAGCCAAGATGAGTGGCTACAAGAGACCCAGTACTTC.

The gene calls are TRBV27 and TRBJ2-7; 8 nucleotides align to TRBD2. The CDR3 covers 15 residues. The germline V gene has CDR1 MNHEY and CDR2 SMNVEV (reference sequence). V lost 2 bases to trimming and J lost 5 bases; unmatched junction nucleotides: 8. Here the CDR3 reads CASSLTTSGGDEQYF. DNA for the CDR3: TGTGCCAGCAGTTTAACTACTTCGGGGGGGGACGAGCAGTACTTC.

The chain combines TRBV6-1 with TRBJ2-5; D unclear. Trimming removed 0 bases from V and 1 base from J, with 12 bases in between. Germline assignment: CDR1 MNHNS and CDR2 SASEGT. The CDR3 is made up of 16 amino acids. CDR3 in DNA: TGTGCCAGCAGTGAAGCTCCGCGCAGGACCCAAGAGACCCAGTACTTC. It translates to CASSEAPRRTQETQYF.

This chain uses TRBV6-5 with TRBJ2-5; no definite D call. CDR3 size: 14 residues. The germline V gene encodes CDR1 MNHEY and CDR2 SVGAGI. Trimming stripped 0 bases from V and 1 base from J, with 6 bases between. The CDR3 loop is CASSYSFFQETQYF. The CDR3 DNA reads TGTGCCAGCAGTTACTCGTTTTTCCAAGAGACCCAGTACTTC.

V usage is TRBV18 and J usage is TRBJ2-7; D possibly corresponds to TRBD1 (6 bases). The CDR3 spans 14 residues. Germline loops: CDR1 KGHSH, CDR2 LQKENI. Trimming stripped 0 bases from V and 3 bases from J, with 9 bases between. CDR3 DNA: TGTGCCAGCTCACCACCGGACAGCTTCTACGAGCAGTACTTC. Its protein is CASSPPDSFYEQYF.

This clone was seen just once. Other DNA variants within this sample encode the same CDR3. The chain couples TRBV13 to TRBJ2-1; TRBD1 aligns across 7 bases. The CDR3 spans 13 residues. The ends lost 2 bases at V and 6 bases at J; junction bases unmatched: 1. Germline CDR1 PRHDT, CDR2 FYEKMQ (reference sequence). CDR3 in DNA: TGTGCCAGCAGCTTATGGGACAGCAATGAGCAGTTCTTC. It specifies CASSLWDSNEQFF.

The chain is built from TRBV9 and TRBJ2-5, with D unclear. There are 12 residues in the CDR3. Germline V gene data show CDR1 as SGDLS and CDR2 as YYNGEE. Trimming took off 3 bases at V and 5 bases at J, with 8 bases between the two ends. In DNA, the CDR3 is TGTGCCAGCAGCGGAGATAGGGAGACCCAGTACTTC. As protein: CASSGDRETQYF.

The chain combines TRBV30 with TRBJ1-4; weak D call: TRBD1 (6 bases). The V gene lost 0 bases and the J gene lost 7 bases, with 12 bases spanning the gap. Germline V lookup: CDR1 GTSNPN, CDR2 SVGIG (reference sequence). This CDR3 has 14 residues. This CDR3 reads CAWSVSGGAEKLFF. For the CDR3, the DNA is TGTGCCTGGAGTGTATCCGGGGGCGCTGAAAAACTGTTTTTT.

This chain uses TRBV19 with TRBJ1-1, with 7 bases fitting TRBD1. This CDR3 comprises 14 residues. Germline CDR1 and CDR2: LNHDA and SQIVND (reference sequence). V lost 9 bases, J lost 0 bases, and 7 bases stayed unmatched. CDR3 sequence (DNA): TGTGCCAGCAACAGGGGACGGGTGAACACTGAAGCTTTCTTT. Translating gives CASNRGRVNTEAFF.

V and J are TRBV30 and TRBJ1-1; a possible D gene is TRBD1 (6 bases). The CDR3 has 15 residues. CDR1 is GTSNPN, CDR2 SVGIG, per germline (reference sequence). The V end lost 0 bases, the J end lost 8 bases, and 19 bases lay between the germline ends. The CDR3 DNA sequence: TGTGCCTGGAGTGTAGGTCAGGGGAATAATCCGGAAGCTTTCTTT. Translated: CAWSVGQGNNPEAFF.

The chain joins TRBV7-6 to TRBJ2-1, with 12 bases matching TRBD2. The germline gives CDR1 SGHVS, CDR2 FNYEAQ. Germline trimming cut 5 bases from V and 0 bases from J; bases unmatched to any gene: 8. The length of the CDR3 is 18 residues. The CDR3 loop reads CASSPRTSGVLSYNEQFF. The CDR3 DNA is TGTGCCAGCAGCCCGCGGACTAGCGGGGTCCTCTCCTACAATGAGCAGTTCTTC.

V usage is TRBV25-1 and J usage is TRBJ2-2; 7 bases fit TRBD2. The ends lost 2 bases at V and 5 bases at J; junction bases unmatched: 5. Germline assignment: CDR1 MGHDK and CDR2 SYGVNS. The length of the CDR3 is 15 residues. In DNA form, the CDR3 reads TGTGCCAGCAGTGAACGGGGGGAAAGAACCGGGGAGCTGTTTTTT. Its translation is CASSERGERTGELFF.

This chain connects TRBV27 to TRBJ2-1; TRBD2 aligns across 16 bases. This CDR3 spans 18 amino acids. Germline-derived CDR1 and CDR2 are MNHEY and SMNVEV (reference sequence). The trim removed 8 bases at V and 6 bases at J, leaving 13 bases unmatched. For the CDR3, the DNA is TGTGCCAGCCGAATTTTGGGACTAGCGGGGGGGCTGGGCAATGAGCAGTTCTTC. The encoded protein is CASRILGLAGGLGNEQFF.

This clone showed up just a few times. The chain recombines TRBV10-3 with TRBJ1-5, with unresolved D. Looked up from germline, CDR1 is ENHRY and CDR2 is SYGVKD. The CDR3 extends over 13 amino acids. CDR3 coding DNA: TGTGCTACTCGACCGGATAGCAATCAGCCCCAGCATTTT. It codes for CATRPDSNQPQHF.

The chain uses TRBV5-1 and TRBJ2-5; TRBD2 matches at 9 bases. J was trimmed by 4 bases and V by 3 bases; bases with no gene match: 7. CDR3 size: 15 residues. CDR1 is SGHRS and CDR2 is YFSETQ in the germline V gene. The CDR3 reads CASSSGSAGGETQYF. The CDR3 nucleotides are TGCGCCAGCAGCTCGGGCTCAGCGGGGGGAGAGACCCAGTACTTC.

The rearrangement uses TRBV6-1 and TRBJ2-7, with 7 bases matching TRBD1. V lost 3 bases to trimming and J lost 0 bases; unmatched junction nucleotides: 5. The CDR3 contains 15 residues. Germline assignment: CDR1 MNHNS and CDR2 SASEGT. CDR3 sequence reads: CASSEVGDSSYEQYF. CDR3 DNA sequence: TGTGCCAGCAGTGAGGTCGGGGACAGCTCCTACGAGCAGTACTTC.

The V gene is TRBV5-1, the J gene TRBJ2-3; tentatively, D is TRBD2 (5 bases). V gave up 1 base and J gave up 1 base, with 10 bases separating them. Germline assignment: CDR1 SGHRS and CDR2 YFSETQ. This CDR3 comprises 15 residues. CDR3: CASSLQAEGTDTQYF. The CDR3 DNA is TGCGCCAGCAGCTTGCAAGCGGAGGGCACAGATACGCAGTATTTT. The variable domain in full, completed from reference TRBV5-1 and TRBJ2-3, reads KAGVTQTPRYLIKTRGQQVTLSCSPISGHRSVSWYQQTPGQGLQFLFEYFSETQRNKGNFPGRFSGRQFSNSRSEMNVSTLELGDSALYLCASSLQAEGTDTQYFGPGTRLTVL.

V gene TRBV5-4 combines with J gene TRBJ2-2, with 8 bases fitting TRBD2. The CDR3 runs to 16 residues. The germline V gene encodes CDR1 SGHNT and CDR2 YYREEE (reference sequence). The trim removed 0 bases at V and 3 bases at J, leaving 4 bases unmatched. The CDR3 loop reads CASSLGEGLDTGELFF. CDR3 sequence (DNA): TGTGCCAGCAGCTTGGGGGAGGGACTAGACACCGGGGAGCTGTTTTTT.

The chain joins TRBV11-2 to TRBJ2-7, with D possibly being TRBD2 (7 bases). This CDR3 is built from 16 residues. V shed 2 bases and J shed 1 base, with 15 bases lying between them. The V gene's germline CDR1 is SGHAT and CDR2 FQNNGV. The CDR3: CASSLYPRGTSYEQYF. CDR3 DNA: TGTGCCAGCAGCTTATACCCGCGGGGGACATCCTACGAGCAGTACTTC.

Comment on this clone: This sample includes further DNA sequences coding for the same CDR3. This sequence joins TRBV28 and TRBJ2-7; the match to TRBD1 covers 7 bases. Trimming removed 7 bases from V and 1 base from J; junction bases left unmatched: 7. This CDR3 comprises 14 residues. Per germline, CDR1 MDHEN and CDR2 SYDVKM. In nucleotides, the CDR3 is TGTGCCAGCACCCAGACAGGGTCGTCCTACGAGCAGTACTTC. Amino acid sequence: CASTQTGSSYEQYF.

The chain joins TRBV28 to TRBJ2-2; tentatively, D is TRBD1 (5 bases). Germline V CDR1 and CDR2: MDHEN, SYDVKM. The CDR3 runs to 15 residues. Deletions cut 8 bases from V and 1 base from J, with 14 bases between. The CDR3: CASQEGVLNTGELFF. The CDR3 DNA is TGTGCCAGCCAAGAAGGGGTACTGAACACCGGGGAGCTGTTTTTT.

This chain links TRBV14 with TRBJ2-7; TRBD1 aligns across 7 bases. Germline CDR1 and CDR2: SGHDN and FVKESK. This CDR3 is 17 amino acids long. Germline trimming cut 1 base from V and 0 bases from J; bases unmatched to any gene: 9. CDR3 in DNA: TGTGCCAGCAGCCAAGGACCCGGGACAGCAGACTCCTACGAGCAGTACTTC. Protein: CASSQGPGTADSYEQYF.

The chain is built from TRBV28 and TRBJ2-2; 7 positions agree with TRBD1. CDR1 is MDHEN, CDR2 SYDVKM, per germline. V lost 5 bases, J lost 4 bases, and 7 bases stayed unmatched. This CDR3 has 15 amino acids. This CDR3 reads CASSHQGVGTGELFF. The CDR3 bases are TGTGCCAGCAGTCATCAGGGGGTAGGCACCGGGGAGCTGTTTTTT. Supplemented by reference TRBV28 and TRBJ2-2, the full variable domain reads DVKVTQSSRYLVKRTGEKVFLECVQDMDHENMFWYRQDPGLGLRLIYFSYDVKMKEKGDIPEGYSVSREKKERFSLILESASTNQTSMYLCASSHQGVGTGELFFGEGSRLTVL.